The clone carrying this TCR beta chain was seen just once. The sample originates from a study of blood T cell repertoires in COVID-19. Study-wide background: From T cells, B-cell-depleted T cells, or PBMCs came the material, which was cDNA or gDNA.

CDR1 is SEHNR and CDR2 is FQNEAQ in the germline V gene (reference sequence). The CDR3 totals 16 residues. Trimming at V came to 2 bases and at J to 8 bases, leaving 11 bases not matched to a gene. Data came from immunoSEQ multiplex PCR; TCRdb stores just in-frame clones and leaves some out. Among around 260,000 clones listed, roughly 90% were seen once. Source material: peripheral blood. The chain recombines TRBV7-9 with TRBJ1-2; the match to TRBD1 covers 10 bases. The TCR was taken from a human donor in a cohort sampled during active COVID-19. The DNA for the CDR3 is TGTGCCAGCAGCTTAAATGACCCCGGGACAGGGGTCGGCTACACCTTC. Translation gives CASSLNDPGTGVGYTF.